The 7 T cell receptor beta chains below come from one sample, sequenced in a study of identical twins. MiXCR was run by TCRdb on the 5' RACE reads, yielding one entry per CDR3 protein. The table records about 100,000 distinct CDR3 sequences, about 6.1% of them present only once. Sequencing was done on a sample of memory T cells sorted from blood. Every receptor here comes from a woman aged 45-59 years in good health.

This clonotype was counted ten times or more. CDR3: CASSLGTGNTEAFF. As DNA, the CDR3 is TGCGCCAGCAGCTTGGGGACGGGGAACACTGAAGCTTTCTTT. The chain uses TRBV5-1 and TRBJ1-1; D is unclear. V was clipped by 0 bases and J by 1 base, with 7 bases between them. CDR1 and CDR2 (germline): SGHRS, YFSETQ. The CDR3 covers 14 residues.

This clonotype has at least ten counts. CDR3 DNA sequence: TGTGCCAGCAGTACACTGCTGGCCCTCTATGGCTACACCTTC. It translates to CASSTLLALYGYTF. This chain links TRBV2 with TRBJ1-2; no reliable D call. Germline CDR1 and CDR2: SNHLY and FYNNEI. V dropped 5 bases and J dropped 4 bases, with 14 bases sitting between them. This CDR3 comprises 14 residues.

This clonotype was seen at least ten times. The chain employs TRBV5-5 and TRBJ2-6; 7 nucleotides match TRBD2. CDR1 and CDR2 (germline): SGHKS, YYEKEE (reference sequence). Germline trimming cut 0 bases from V and 3 bases from J; bases unmatched to any gene: 6. This CDR3 region has 17 residues. The CDR3: CASSLAETSFGANVLTF. DNA of the CDR3: TGTGCCAGCAGCTTGGCGGAGACTAGCTTTGGGGCCAACGTCCTGACTTTC.

A few counts support this clonotype. This rearrangement joins TRBV3-1 to TRBJ2-5; perhaps D is TRBD1 or TRBD2 (5 bases each). Germline CDR1 and CDR2: LGHDT and YNNKEL (reference sequence). V lost 4 bases and J lost 6, with 12 bases in between. This CDR3 is built from 13 residues. The CDR3 reads CASSLPGTQTQYF. The CDR3, as DNA: TGTGCCAGCAGCCTCCCTGGGACCCAGACCCAGTACTTC.

At least ten counts were recorded for this clonotype. CDR3 nucleotide sequence: TGCGCCAGCAGCTTCGGCGTAGCGGGGGGGAGGGGGAATGAGCAGTTCTTC. Translated: CASSFGVAGGRGNEQFF. The chain is built from TRBV5-1 and TRBJ2-1, with 11 bases lining up with TRBD2. The germline V gene encodes CDR1 SGHRS and CDR2 YFSETQ. V dropped 2 bases and J dropped 7; count of bases not matched to a gene: 11. The CDR3 consists of 17 residues. The full variable domain, with the rest looked up from reference TRBV5-1 and TRBJ2-1, is KAGVTQTPRYLIKTRGQQVTLSCSPISGHRSVSWYQQTPGQGLQFLFEYFSETQRNKGNFPGRFSGRQFSNSRSEMNVSTLELGDSALYLCASSFGVAGGRGNEQFFGPGTRLTVL.

This chain joins TRBV7-2 and TRBJ2-3; 7 bases agree with TRBD2. This CDR3 comprises 16 residues. From germline, CDR1 is SGHTA and CDR2 FQGNSA. V shed 4 bases, J shed 2 bases, and the junction held 9 bases outside the gene matches. CDR3 amino acids: CASSSVMGGFTDTQYF. In nucleotides, the CDR3 is TGTGCCAGCAGCTCCGTCATGGGGGGGTTCACAGATACGCAGTATTTT.

This clonotype was observed many times. The chain carries TRBV20-1 and TRBJ2-3; no firm D call. Deletions cut 5 bases from V and 0 bases from J, with 12 bases between. Per germline, CDR1 DFQATT and CDR2 SNEGSKA (reference sequence). CDR3 length: 14 amino acids. CDR3 amino acids: CSAPGPLSTDTQYF. In nucleotides, the CDR3 is TGCAGTGCTCCAGGCCCCTTAAGCACAGATACGCAGTATTTT.